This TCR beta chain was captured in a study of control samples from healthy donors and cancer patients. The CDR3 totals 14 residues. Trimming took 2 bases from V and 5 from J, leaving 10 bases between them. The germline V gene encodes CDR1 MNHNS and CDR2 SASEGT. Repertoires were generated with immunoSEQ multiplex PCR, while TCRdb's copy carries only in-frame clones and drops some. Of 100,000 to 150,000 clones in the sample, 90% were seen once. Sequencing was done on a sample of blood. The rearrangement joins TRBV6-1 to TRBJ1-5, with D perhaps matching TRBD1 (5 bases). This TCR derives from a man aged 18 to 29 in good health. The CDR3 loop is CASSERGTDQPQHF. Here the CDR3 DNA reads TGTGCCAGCAGTGAAAGAGGGACCGATCAGCCCCAGCATTTT.